The next 30 T cell receptor beta chains were all read from a single sample in a study of Ad26.COV2.S vaccination and SARS-CoV-2 variants. Clones were sequenced by immunoSEQ multiplex PCR, and TCRdb holds only the in-frame ones, with some missing. The sample gives about 370,000 clones, 75% to 90% of which show up once; 3% to 4.5% is in the top ten. Treatment in this sample: 19 received Ad26.COV2.S at low or high dose, single or two shots; about 5 received placebo; per-sample allocation not given. Collection of the samples took place on day 63 after the first injection of vaccine or placebo. The starting material was peripheral blood, obtained in a trial of Ad26.COV2.S vaccine versus placebo. The receptors were sampled from a person aged 18-65 years who received the Ad26.COV2.S COVID-19 vaccine or a placebo.

The V call is TRBV7-8, the J call TRBJ1-5; D is uncertain. V gave up 2 bases and J gave up 1 base, with 3 bases separating them. The CDR3 extends over 13 amino acids. Germline V gene sequence: CDR1 SGHVS, CDR2 FQNEAQ. The CDR3 sequence is CASSLISNQPQHF. DNA for the CDR3: TGTGCCAGCAGCTTAATAAGCAATCAGCCCCAGCATTTT.

This clone was seen only a few times. The chain is built from TRBV18 and TRBJ1-5; D is unclear. V was shortened by 4 bases and J by 7 bases, with 11 bases between the two germline ends. The CDR3 consists of 13 residues. CDR1 is KGHSH and CDR2 is LQKENI in the germline V gene. The CDR3 DNA follows: TGTGCCAGCTCACTCGGGGAGGGACAGCCCCAGCATTTT. Encoded protein: CASSLGEGQPQHF. Together with reference TRBV18 and TRBJ1-5, the CDR3 gives the full variable domain: NAGVMQNPRHLVRRRGQEARLRCSPMKGHSHVYWYRQLPEEGLKFMVYLQKENIIDESGMPKERFSAEFPKEGPSILRIQQVVRGDSAAYFCASSLGEGQPQHFGDGTRLSIL.

This clone was picked up one time. The chain joins TRBV18 to TRBJ2-7; tentatively, D is TRBD1 or TRBD2 (5 bases each). V was cut by 3 bases and J by 0 bases, with 15 bases left in between. This CDR3 contains 16 residues. Germline V gene lookup returns CDR1 KGHSH and CDR2 LQKENI. CDR3 bases: TGTGCCAGCTCACCCAAGACGGGGCGCCTCTCCTACGAGCAGTACTTC. It encodes CASSPKTGRLSYEQYF.

The V and J genes are TRBV19 and TRBJ2-1; possibly TRBD1 for D (5 bases). This CDR3 comprises 16 residues. CDR1 LNHDA and CDR2 SQIVND come from the germline V gene (reference sequence). V lost 5 bases and J 0 bases, leaving 14 bases between the germline ends. The CDR3 is CASSPHRWSSYNEQFF. The CDR3 DNA reads TGTGCCAGTAGTCCACACAGGTGGAGCTCCTACAATGAGCAGTTCTTC. Variable domain in full (rest from reference TRBV19 and TRBJ2-1): DGGITQSPKYLFRKEGQNVTLSCEQNLNHDAMYWYRQDPGQGLRLIYYSQIVNDFQKGDIAEGYSVSREKKESFPLTVTSAQKNPTAFYLCASSPHRWSSYNEQFFGPGTRLTVL.

CDR3 DNA: TGTGCCAGCAGTGACGGGACAGGAAATCATAACTATGGCTACACCTTC. Residues: CASSDGTGNHNYGYTF. This rearrangement joins TRBV2 to TRBJ1-2; 8 bases map to TRBD1. Germline V gene sequence: CDR1 SNHLY, CDR2 FYNNEI. The CDR3 consists of 16 residues. V lost 3 bases and J lost 1; bases outside the gene matches: 7.

The J gene is TRBJ2-7, the V gene TRBV6-5, with D possibly TRBD2 on 5 matching bases. The CDR3 is 13 amino acids. CDR1 and CDR2 (germline): MNHEY, SVGAGI. Between the trimmed V and J ends, which lost 7 bases and 5 bases, there was a span of 15 bases. The CDR3 nucleotides are TGTGCCAGCACCAACCCTCGGGAACACGAGCAGTACTTC. Translating gives CASTNPREHEQYF.

This clone was seen a few times. The rearrangement links TRBV2 to TRBJ1-1; D call uncertain. The CDR3 covers 12 residues. Germline lookup yields CDR1 SNHLY and CDR2 FYNNEI. Trimming cost V 6 bases and J 3 bases, with 8 bases left between them. CDR3 loop: CASSRRDTEAFF. CDR3 in DNA: TGTGCCAGCAGCCGGCGAGACACTGAAGCTTTCTTT.

The rearrangement joins TRBV19 to TRBJ2-7, with 10 bases matching TRBD1. Looked up from germline, CDR1 is LNHDA and CDR2 is SQIVND (reference sequence). The CDR3 sequence is 16 residues long. J lost 2 bases, V lost 4 bases, and 8 bases had no gene match. As DNA, the CDR3 is TGTGCCAGTAGTACTCCCTGGGGACAGGGGCCCTACGAGCAGTACTTC. Amino acids: CASSTPWGQGPYEQYF. The full variable domain, completed using reference TRBV19 and TRBJ2-7, is DGGITQSPKYLFRKEGQNVTLSCEQNLNHDAMYWYRQDPGQGLRLIYYSQIVNDFQKGDIAEGYSVSREKKESFPLTVTSAQKNPTAFYLCASSTPWGQGPYEQYFGPGTRLTVT.

This clone was counted once. The chain is built from TRBV28 and TRBJ2-7; possible D gene TRBD2, 5 bases. The CDR3 is made up of 13 amino acids. Trimming took 6 bases from V and 1 from J, leaving 10 bases between them. The germline V gene has CDR1 MDHEN and CDR2 SYDVKM. The CDR3 sequence is CASSLTGSYEQYF. In nucleotides, the CDR3 is TGTGCCAGCAGCCTAACGGGGTCCTACGAGCAGTACTTC.

The CDR3 region is CASSTRTGSDSNQPQHF. CDR3 coding DNA: TGTGCCAGTAGTACCCGGACAGGGTCCGATAGCAATCAGCCCCAGCATTTT. The V call is TRBV19, the J call TRBJ1-5, with TRBD1 matching over 8 bases. The CDR3 is 17 residues long. Germline assignment: CDR1 LNHDA and CDR2 SQIVND (reference sequence). The trim removed 4 bases at V and 0 bases at J, leaving 8 bases unmatched.

The chain combines TRBV5-1 with TRBJ1-1; possibly TRBD1 for D (5 bases). Germline V lookup: CDR1 SGHRS, CDR2 YFSETQ. There are 12 residues in the CDR3. Deletions cut 4 bases from V and 10 bases from J, with 14 bases between. For the CDR3, the DNA is TGCGCCAGCAGCGCGGGGGAGGTTGGAGCTTTCTTT. Protein sequence: CASSAGEVGAFF.

The chain carries TRBV2 and TRBJ1-6; D uncertain. The V end lost 4 bases, the J end lost 2 bases, and 18 bases lay between the germline ends. This CDR3 has 18 amino acids. Looked up from germline, CDR1 is SNHLY and CDR2 is FYNNEI. In DNA, the CDR3 is TGTGCCAGCAGTGTCGAAAGCGGGGTACCAACCTATAATTCACCCCTCCACTTT. Translation: CASSVESGVPTYNSPLHF.

This sequence joins TRBV19 and TRBJ2-1; no firm D call. V was cut by 5 bases and J by 3 bases, with 11 bases left in between. The CDR3 is 14 residues long. The V gene's germline CDR1 is LNHDA and CDR2 SQIVND (reference sequence). In DNA, the CDR3 is TGTGCCAGTAGTCCCGGACCGTTCTACAATGAGCAGTTCTTC. This translates into CASSPGPFYNEQFF.

The gene calls are TRBV6-5 and TRBJ2-2; tentatively, D is TRBD1 (6 bases). The germline V gene encodes CDR1 MNHEY and CDR2 SVGAGI. The CDR3 is made up of 13 amino acids. Trimming shortened V by 6 bases and J by 6 bases, and 11 bases separated the two germline ends. CDR3 protein: CASRKGVAGELFF. The CDR3, as DNA: TGTGCCAGCAGGAAGGGGGTGGCCGGGGAGCTGTTTTTT.

This clone was seen just once. This rearrangement joins TRBV27 to TRBJ2-2; a possible D gene is TRBD2 (6 bases). The CDR3 is 15 amino acids. Trimming pared 5 bases from V and 4 bases from J, leaving 14 bases between. Germline-derived CDR1 and CDR2 are MNHEY and SMNVEV (reference sequence). CDR3 sequence: CASSPTSSGTGELFF. CDR3 bases: TGTGCCAGCAGTCCGACTAGTAGCGGCACCGGGGAGCTGTTTTTT.

This clone was recorded only once. This chain joins TRBV5-1 and TRBJ1-1, with 9 bases aligning to TRBD1. Trimming cost V 4 bases and J 3 bases; bases outside gene matches: 1. This CDR3 comprises 13 residues. CDR1 SGHRS and CDR2 YFSETQ come from the germline V gene. CDR3 DNA sequence: TGCGCCAGCAGCAGGGACAGGGACACTGAAGCTTTCTTT. It codes for CASSRDRDTEAFF.

The chain recombines TRBV7-8 with TRBJ1-5; D not resolved. This CDR3 contains 13 residues. V was trimmed by 6 bases and J by 9 bases, leaving 15 bases between them. Germline CDR1 reads SGHVS; CDR2 reads FQNEAQ. The CDR3 here is CASSRDARLPQHF. The CDR3 bases are TGTGCCAGCAGTCGCGACGCCCGGCTGCCCCAGCATTTT. The whole variable domain, remainder taken from reference TRBV7-8 and TRBJ1-5, is GAGVSQSPRYKVAKRGQDVALRCDPISGHVSLFWYQQALGQGPEFLTYFQNEAQLDKSGLPSDRFFAERPEGSVSTLKIQRTQQEDSAVYLCASSRDARLPQHFGDGTRLSIL.

The V call is TRBV27, the J call TRBJ2-3, with 7 positions matching TRBD2. V shed 2 bases, J shed 3 bases, and the junction held 5 bases outside the gene matches. This CDR3 is 15 amino acids long. From germline, CDR1 is MNHEY and CDR2 SMNVEV (reference sequence). The CDR3 here is CASSLGGVRTDTQYF. In nucleotides, the CDR3 is TGTGCCAGCAGTTTAGGGGGGGTACGTACAGATACGCAGTATTTT.

The chain uses TRBV6-2 or TRBV6-3 and TRBJ1-6; a possible D gene is TRBD1 (5 bases). V was clipped by 0 bases and J by 12 bases, with 6 bases between them. The germline V gene has CDR1 MNHEY and CDR2 SVGEGT. The CDR3 totals 12 residues. CDR3: CASSYSGGPLHF. DNA for the CDR3: TGTGCCAGCAGTTACTCTGGGGGACCCCTCCACTTT.

J is TRBJ2-2 and V is TRBV5-1; TRBD2 matches at 13 bases. The J segment lost 4 bases and the V segment lost 3 bases, leaving 3 bases of the junction unmatched. Germline CDR1 reads SGHRS; CDR2 reads YFSETQ. This CDR3 has 16 residues. The CDR3 is CASSSGTSGVTGELFF. The DNA for the CDR3 is TGCGCCAGCAGCTCCGGGACTAGCGGGGTCACCGGGGAGCTGTTTTTT.

The CDR3 region is CATSVPNTGELFF. The CDR3 nucleotides are TGTGCCACCAGTGTACCGAACACCGGGGAGCTGTTTTTT. The chain joins TRBV24-1 to TRBJ2-2; D is uncertain. The germline CDR1 and CDR2 sequences are KGHDR and SFDVKD. The CDR3 runs 13 residues. V dropped 5 bases and J dropped 0 bases, with 3 bases sitting between them.

The rearrangement joins TRBV11-2 to TRBJ2-7; 10 bases are a match to TRBD2. The germline V gene has CDR1 SGHAT and CDR2 FQNNGV. After removal of 6 bases from V and 3 bases from J, the junction contained 11 bases not matched to a gene. This CDR3 is built from 16 residues. The CDR3 sequence is CASSPIPGTSDYEQYF. CDR3 nucleotides: TGTGCCAGCAGTCCCATTCCCGGGACTAGCGACTACGAGCAGTACTTC.

V is TRBV5-1 and J is TRBJ1-2; possibly TRBD1 for D (5 bases). The CDR3 spans 13 residues. Trimming pared 0 bases from V and 3 bases from J, leaving 6 bases between. The V gene's germline CDR1 is SGHRS and CDR2 YFSETQ. In DNA form, the CDR3 reads TGCGCCAGCAGCTTGGTAGGGGACTATGGCTACACCTTC. It specifies CASSLVGDYGYTF. Based on the CDR3 plus reference TRBV5-1 and TRBJ1-2, the full variable domain is KAGVTQTPRYLIKTRGQQVTLSCSPISGHRSVSWYQQTPGQGLQFLFEYFSETQRNKGNFPGRFSGRQFSNSRSEMNVSTLELGDSALYLCASSLVGDYGYTFGSGTRLTVV.

The chain carries TRBV7-2 and TRBJ1-4; perhaps TRBD1 as D (6 bases). The CDR3 has 15 amino acids. CDR1 is SGHTA and CDR2 is FQGNSA in the germline V gene. V was shortened by 5 bases and J by 4 bases, with 14 bases between the two germline ends. The CDR3 loop reads CASSRNAGVNEKLFF. CDR3 sequence (DNA): TGTGCCAGCAGCCGGAATGCAGGGGTTAATGAAAAACTGTTTTTT.

The rearrangement uses TRBV2 and TRBJ1-5; D call uncertain. Trimming removed 5 bases at V and 5 bases at J, with 10 bases between. The CDR3 loop spans 13 amino acids. Germline-derived CDR1 and CDR2 are SNHLY and FYNNEI. Written as DNA, the CDR3 is TGTGCCAGCAGTTGGTGGGCCGATCAGCCCCAGCATTTT. Encoded protein: CASSWWADQPQHF.

The chain recombines TRBV13 with TRBJ2-7; 8 bases line up with TRBD2. CDR3 length: 17 residues. V was clipped by 3 bases and J by 2 bases; unmatched bases: 12. Per the germline V gene, CDR1 is PRHDT and CDR2 is FYEKMQ (reference sequence). CDR3 in DNA: TGTGCCAGCAGCTTGCCCGGAGTAGCGGGGTACCCCTACGAGCAGTACTTC. Residues: CASSLPGVAGYPYEQYF.

The chain carries TRBV20-1 and TRBJ1-2, with no clear D. The CDR3 is made up of 11 amino acids. V was cut by 4 bases and J by 2 bases, with 5 bases left in between. Germline values: CDR1 DFQATT, CDR2 SNEGSKA (reference sequence). CDR3 DNA: TGCAGTGCTACCGAAAACTATGGCTACACCTTC. Its protein is CSATENYGYTF.

V and J are TRBV6-5 and TRBJ2-7, with 10 nucleotides matching TRBD1. V trimming: 7 bases; J trimming: 2 bases; junction bases outside the gene matches: 8. The CDR3 sequence is 15 residues long. Per germline, CDR1 MNHEY and CDR2 SVGAGI. The CDR3 DNA reads as TGTGCCAGCACCCCGGACAGGGGGTTACCCTACGAGCAGTACTTC. It yields the protein CASTPDRGLPYEQYF.

This clone occurred a few times. The CDR3 nucleotides read TGTGCCAGCAGCACCCCGCTGTCCCGGGACAGGGAAGAAAATGAAAAACTGTTTTTT. It encodes CASSTPLSRDREENEKLFF. J is TRBJ1-4 and V is TRBV13, with 9 bases lining up with TRBD1. V lost 5 bases to trimming and J lost 5 bases; unmatched junction nucleotides: 18. Per germline, CDR1 PRHDT and CDR2 FYEKMQ (reference sequence). The length of the CDR3 is 19 residues.

The rearrangement uses TRBV19 and TRBJ1-3; D unclear. CDR1 is LNHDA, CDR2 SQIVND, per germline (reference sequence). Trimming took 6 bases from V and 0 from J, leaving 15 bases between them. The CDR3 loop spans 16 amino acids. CDR3 bases: TGTGCCAGTAGACCCGCCGGGCCTTTCTCTGGAAACACCATATATTTT. Its translation: CASRPAGPFSGNTIYF.